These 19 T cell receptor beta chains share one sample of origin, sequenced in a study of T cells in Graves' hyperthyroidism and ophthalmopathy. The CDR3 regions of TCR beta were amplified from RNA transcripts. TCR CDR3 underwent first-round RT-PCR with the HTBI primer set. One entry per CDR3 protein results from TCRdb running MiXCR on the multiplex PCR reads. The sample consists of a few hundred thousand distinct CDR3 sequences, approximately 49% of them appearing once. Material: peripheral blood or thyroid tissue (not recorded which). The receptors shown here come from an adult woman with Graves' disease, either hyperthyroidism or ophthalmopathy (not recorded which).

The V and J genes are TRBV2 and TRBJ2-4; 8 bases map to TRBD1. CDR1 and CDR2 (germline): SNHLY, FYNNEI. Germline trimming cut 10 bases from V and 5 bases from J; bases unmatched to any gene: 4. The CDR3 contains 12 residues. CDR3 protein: CATSGQENIQYF. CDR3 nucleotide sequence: TGTGCCACCTCGGGACAGGAAAACATTCAGTACTTC. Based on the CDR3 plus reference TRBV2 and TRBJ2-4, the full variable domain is EPEVTQTPSHQVTQMGQEVILRCVPISNHLYFYWYRQILGQKVEFLVSFYNNEISEKSEIFDDQFSVERPDGSNFTLKIRSTKLEDSAMYFCATSGQENIQYFGAGTRLSVL.

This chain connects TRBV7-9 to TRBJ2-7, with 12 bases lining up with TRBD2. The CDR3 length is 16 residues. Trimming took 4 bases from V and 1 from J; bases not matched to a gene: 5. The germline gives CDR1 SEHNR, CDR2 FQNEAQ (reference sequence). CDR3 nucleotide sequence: TGTGCCAGCAGCTCCCGACTAGCGGGAGAGTCCTACGAGCAGTACTTC. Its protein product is CASSSRLAGESYEQYF.

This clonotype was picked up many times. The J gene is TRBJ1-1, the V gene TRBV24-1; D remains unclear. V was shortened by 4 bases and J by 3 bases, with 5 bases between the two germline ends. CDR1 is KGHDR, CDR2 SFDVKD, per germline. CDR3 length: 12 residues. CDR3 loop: CATSDPDTEAFF. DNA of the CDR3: TGTGCCACCAGTGACCCTGACACTGAAGCTTTCTTT.

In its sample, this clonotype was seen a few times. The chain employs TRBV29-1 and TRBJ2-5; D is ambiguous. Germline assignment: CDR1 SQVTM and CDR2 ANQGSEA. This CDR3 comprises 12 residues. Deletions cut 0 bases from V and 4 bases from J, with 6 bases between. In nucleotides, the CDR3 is TGCAGCGTTGAAGATGGCGGAGAGACCCAGTACTTC. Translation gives CSVEDGGETQYF.

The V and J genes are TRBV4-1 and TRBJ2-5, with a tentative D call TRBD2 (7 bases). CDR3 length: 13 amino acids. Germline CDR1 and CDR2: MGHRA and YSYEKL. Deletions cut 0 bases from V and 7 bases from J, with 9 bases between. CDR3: CASSQDRGGTQYF. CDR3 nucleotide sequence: TGCGCCAGCAGCCAAGATAGGGGGGGGACCCAGTACTTC.

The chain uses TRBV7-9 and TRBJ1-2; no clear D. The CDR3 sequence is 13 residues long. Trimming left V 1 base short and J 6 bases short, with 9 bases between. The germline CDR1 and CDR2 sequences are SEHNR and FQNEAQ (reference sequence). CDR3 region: CASSLEGKDGYTF. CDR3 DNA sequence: TGTGCCAGCAGCTTAGAAGGGAAGGATGGCTACACCTTC.

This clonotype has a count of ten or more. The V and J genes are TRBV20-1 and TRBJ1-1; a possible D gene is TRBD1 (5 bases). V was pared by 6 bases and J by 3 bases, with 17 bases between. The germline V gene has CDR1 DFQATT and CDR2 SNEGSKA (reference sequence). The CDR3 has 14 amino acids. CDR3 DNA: TGCAGTGCGGTTCTGGGGCGTGGGGACACTGAAGCTTTCTTT. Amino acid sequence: CSAVLGRGDTEAFF.

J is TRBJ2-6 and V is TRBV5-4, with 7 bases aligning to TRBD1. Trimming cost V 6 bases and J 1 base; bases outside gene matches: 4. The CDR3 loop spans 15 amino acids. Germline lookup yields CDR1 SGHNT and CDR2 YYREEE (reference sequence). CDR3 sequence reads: CASNPTGSGANVLTF. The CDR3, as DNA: TGTGCCAGCAACCCGACAGGGTCTGGGGCCAACGTCCTGACTTTC. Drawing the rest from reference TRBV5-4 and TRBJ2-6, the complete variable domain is ETGVTQSPTHLIKTRGQQVTLRCSSQSGHNTVSWYQQALGQGPQFIFQYYREEENGRGNFPPRFSGLQFPNYSSELNVNALELDDSALYLCASNPTGSGANVLTFGAGSRLTVL.

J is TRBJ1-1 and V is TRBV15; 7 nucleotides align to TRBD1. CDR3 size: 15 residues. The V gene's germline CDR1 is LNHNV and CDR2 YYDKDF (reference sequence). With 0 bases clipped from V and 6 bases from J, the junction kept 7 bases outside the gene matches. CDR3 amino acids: CATSRDWAGGAEAFF. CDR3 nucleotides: TGTGCCACCAGCAGAGATTGGGCAGGGGGTGCTGAAGCTTTCTTT.

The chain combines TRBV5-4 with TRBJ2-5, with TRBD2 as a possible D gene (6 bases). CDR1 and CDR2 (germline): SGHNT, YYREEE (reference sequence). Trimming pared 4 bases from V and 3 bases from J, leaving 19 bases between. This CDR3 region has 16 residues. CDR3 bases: TGTGCCAGCAGCCGCCCCGGGACGGGGGAAGAAGAGACCCAGTACTTC. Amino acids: CASSRPGTGEEETQYF.

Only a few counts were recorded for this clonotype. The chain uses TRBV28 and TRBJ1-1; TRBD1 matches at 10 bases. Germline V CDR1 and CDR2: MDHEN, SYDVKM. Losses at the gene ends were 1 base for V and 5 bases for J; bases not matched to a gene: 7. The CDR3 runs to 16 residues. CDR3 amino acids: CASSLSPGQGKTEAFF. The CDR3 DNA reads TGTGCCAGCAGTTTATCCCCGGGACAGGGGAAGACTGAAGCTTTCTTT.

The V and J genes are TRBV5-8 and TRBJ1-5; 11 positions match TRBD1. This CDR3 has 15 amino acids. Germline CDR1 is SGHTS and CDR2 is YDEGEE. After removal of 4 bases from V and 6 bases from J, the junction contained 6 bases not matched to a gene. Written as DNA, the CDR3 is TGTGCCAGCAGCCGTTCGGGGACAGGGGGTCAGCCCCAGCATTTT. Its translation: CASSRSGTGGQPQHF.

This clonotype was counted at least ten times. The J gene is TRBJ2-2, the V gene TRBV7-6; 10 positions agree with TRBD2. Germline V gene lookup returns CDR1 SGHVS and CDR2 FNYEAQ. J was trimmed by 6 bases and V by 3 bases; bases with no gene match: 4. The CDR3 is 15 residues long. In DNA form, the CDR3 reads TGTGCCAGCAGCTTCCTAGCGGGAGTCTCCGGGGAGCTGTTTTTT. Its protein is CASSFLAGVSGELFF. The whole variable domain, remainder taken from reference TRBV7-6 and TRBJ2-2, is GAGVSQSPRYKVTKRGQDVALRCDPISGHVSLYWYRQALGQGPEFLTYFNYEAQQDKSGLPNDRFSAERPEGSISTLTIQRTEQRDSAMYRCASSFLAGVSGELFFGEGSRLTVL.

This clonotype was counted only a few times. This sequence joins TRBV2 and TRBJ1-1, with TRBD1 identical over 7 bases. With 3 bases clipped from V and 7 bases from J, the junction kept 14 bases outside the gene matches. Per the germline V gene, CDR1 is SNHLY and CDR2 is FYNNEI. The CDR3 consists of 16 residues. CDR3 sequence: CASSEALAGGMDEAFF. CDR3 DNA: TGTGCCAGCAGTGAGGCGCTGGCAGGGGGTATGGATGAAGCTTTCTTT.

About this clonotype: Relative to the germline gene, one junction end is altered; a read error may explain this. The CDR3 sequence is CASRAGSGNAF. The DNA of the CDR3 is TGCGCCAGCAGGGCAGGTTCTGGAAACGCCTTC. V is TRBV10-1 and J is TRBJ1-2, with unresolved D. The germline gives CDR1 WNHNN, CDR2 SYGVQD (reference sequence). There are 11 residues in the CDR3.

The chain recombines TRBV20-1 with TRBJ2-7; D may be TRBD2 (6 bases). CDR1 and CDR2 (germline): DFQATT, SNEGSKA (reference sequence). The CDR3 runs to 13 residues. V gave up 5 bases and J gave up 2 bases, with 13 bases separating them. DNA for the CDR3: TGCAGTGCTCAGGGCGGGATCACCTACGAGCAGTACTTC. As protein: CSAQGGITYEQYF.

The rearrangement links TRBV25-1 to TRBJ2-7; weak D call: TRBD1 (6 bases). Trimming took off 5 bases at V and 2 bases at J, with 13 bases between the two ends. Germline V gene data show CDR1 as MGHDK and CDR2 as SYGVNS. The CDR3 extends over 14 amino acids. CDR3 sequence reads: CASSPPRGAYEQYF. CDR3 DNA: TGTGCCAGCAGTCCCCCCAGGGGAGCCTACGAGCAGTACTTC.

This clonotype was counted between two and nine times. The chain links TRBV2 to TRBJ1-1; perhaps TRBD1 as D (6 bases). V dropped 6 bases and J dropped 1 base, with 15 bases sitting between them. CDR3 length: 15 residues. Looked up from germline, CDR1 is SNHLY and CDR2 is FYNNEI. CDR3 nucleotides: TGTGCCAGCAGGGGGGCCAGGGCACCGAACACTGAAGCTTTCTTT. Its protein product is CASRGARAPNTEAFF.

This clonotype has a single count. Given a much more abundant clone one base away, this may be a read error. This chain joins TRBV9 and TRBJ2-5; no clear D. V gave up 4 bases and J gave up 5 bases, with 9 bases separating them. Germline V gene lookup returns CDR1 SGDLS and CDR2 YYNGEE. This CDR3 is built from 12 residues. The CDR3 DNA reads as TGTGCCAGCAGCTGCGCCGCTGAGACCCAGTACTTC. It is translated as CASSCAAETQYF.